A single sample gave rise to the 28 T cell receptor beta chains below, sequenced in a study of blood T cell repertoires in COVID-19. Generated by immunoSEQ multiplex PCR, the TCRdb table keeps only in-frame clones and is missing some. The sample holds about 35,000 clones, around 80% seen once. Sequenced: peripheral blood. The source of these receptors is a man at least 80 years old with active or convalescent COVID-19.

V is TRBV28 and J is TRBJ2-1; D remains unclear. CDR3 length: 12 residues. Trimming left V 2 bases short and J 7 bases short, with 6 bases between. The germline gives CDR1 MDHEN, CDR2 SYDVKM. DNA of the CDR3: TGTGCCAGCAGTTTAAGCGAGAATGAGCAGTTCTTC. This codes for CASSLSENEQFF.

The rearrangement joins TRBV18 to TRBJ2-7; TRBD2 agrees at 9 bases. The CDR3 runs 16 residues. Germline trimming cut 2 bases from V and 6 bases from J; bases unmatched to any gene: 11. CDR1 KGHSH and CDR2 LQKENI come from the germline V gene. In nucleotides, the CDR3 is TGTGCCAGCTCACCATTAGCGGGAGTACGGGTCCCCGAGCAGTACTTC. Translating gives CASSPLAGVRVPEQYF.

The chain joins TRBV19 to TRBJ2-7; no firm D call. Looked up from germline, CDR1 is LNHDA and CDR2 is SQIVND (reference sequence). The CDR3 has 15 residues. V was clipped by 2 bases and J by 2 bases, with 13 bases between them. The CDR3 loop is CASSIRGDSTYEQYF. CDR3 bases: TGTGCCAGTAGTATAAGAGGTGACTCGACCTACGAGCAGTACTTC.

This clone was recorded only once. CDR3 in amino acids: CASRHLSGNSPLHF. CDR3 DNA sequence: TGTGCCAGCAGGCATCTCTCCGGGAATTCACCCCTCCACTTT. The chain employs TRBV6-5 and TRBJ1-6; no definite D call. The CDR3 sequence is 14 residues long. V lost 6 bases, J lost 7 bases, and 13 bases lay in between. CDR1 and CDR2 from the germline V gene are MNHEY and SVGAGI.

This clone was counted only a few times. The V call is TRBV18, the J call TRBJ2-1; TRBD2 matches at 13 bases. This CDR3 is built from 17 residues. Trimming removed 3 bases from V and 2 bases from J; junction bases left unmatched: 4. CDR1 is KGHSH, CDR2 LQKENI, per germline. This CDR3 is CASSPRLAGGTYNEQFF. CDR3 coding DNA: TGTGCCAGCTCACCCCGACTAGCGGGAGGTACCTACAATGAGCAGTTCTTC.

The chain has TRBV4-1 and TRBJ2-1; 10 nucleotides agree with TRBD1. The CDR3 sequence is 15 residues long. The J segment lost 3 bases and the V segment lost 4 bases, leaving 3 bases of the junction unmatched. Germline values: CDR1 MGHRA, CDR2 YSYEKL. CDR3 protein: CASSPRTGGYNEQFF. Here the CDR3 DNA reads TGCGCCAGCAGCCCTAGGACAGGGGGCTACAATGAGCAGTTCTTC.

The chain couples TRBV3-1 (or the pseudogene TRBV3-2) to TRBJ2-5, with D possibly being TRBD2 (6 bases). Germline V gene lookup returns CDR1 LGHDT and CDR2 YNNKEL (reference sequence). V was cut by 4 bases and J by 5 bases, with 23 bases left in between. CDR3 length: 17 residues. The chain's CDR3 is CASSRRGVGGGEETQYF. The CDR3 DNA reads as TGTGCCAGCAGCCGACGGGGCGTGGGCGGAGGGGAGGAGACCCAGTACTTC.

This chain connects TRBV3-1 (or the pseudogene TRBV3-2) to TRBJ2-1; TRBD2 matches at 9 bases. This CDR3 has 16 residues. With 4 bases clipped from V and 7 bases from J, the junction kept 11 bases outside the gene matches. Per germline, CDR1 LGHDT and CDR2 YNNKEL (reference sequence). The CDR3 here is CASSLIGAGGGNEQFF. The CDR3 DNA sequence: TGTGCCAGCAGCCTAATAGGAGCGGGAGGCGGAAATGAGCAGTTCTTC.

This chain connects TRBV7-9 to TRBJ1-5, with D perhaps matching TRBD1 (6 bases). The CDR3 extends over 15 amino acids. V was pared by 1 base and J by 6 bases, with 13 bases between. Germline V gene lookup returns CDR1 SEHNR and CDR2 FQNEAQ (reference sequence). The CDR3 sequence: CASSLGDGGGQPQHF. CDR3 nucleotide sequence: TGTGCCAGCAGCTTAGGAGATGGGGGCGGTCAGCCCCAGCATTTT.

This chain connects TRBV18 to TRBJ2-7, with 7 nucleotides matching TRBD1. This CDR3 spans 15 amino acids. Germline assignment: CDR1 KGHSH and CDR2 LQKENI. Losses at the gene ends were 2 bases for V and 3 bases for J; bases not matched to a gene: 7. The CDR3 region is CASSPRSRQGYEQYF. In nucleotides, the CDR3 is TGTGCCAGCTCACCAAGATCGCGACAGGGCTACGAGCAGTACTTC.

This clone appeared once. The J gene is TRBJ2-3, the V gene TRBV19; D is possibly TRBD2 (6 bases). The CDR3 contains 15 residues. Germline CDR1 LNHDA, CDR2 SQIVND (reference sequence). The germline V and J ends were trimmed by 3 bases and 1 base, with 11 bases remaining between them. DNA for the CDR3: TGTGCCAGTAGTATGGATGGAGGGGGCACAGATACGCAGTATTTT. Protein product: CASSMDGGGTDTQYF.

V is TRBV28 and J is TRBJ2-7; D is possibly TRBD2 (6 bases). The CDR3 consists of 14 residues. Germline assignment: CDR1 MDHEN and CDR2 SYDVKM. The ends were cut back, 3 bases at V and 4 bases at J, with 13 bases in the middle. The CDR3 DNA is TGTGCCAGCAGTTTCGCGGGGCCGGGGTACGAGCAGTACTTC. Translated, it gives CASSFAGPGYEQYF.

The rearrangement uses TRBV3-1 (or the pseudogene TRBV3-2) and TRBJ1-2; D not certain. This CDR3 is 16 amino acids long. Germline V gene lookup returns CDR1 LGHDT and CDR2 YNNKEL (reference sequence). Trimming took 0 bases from V and 8 from J, leaving 19 bases between them. The CDR3 region has the DNA TGTGCCAGCAGCCAAGATCTGCGCGGCCTCCGAGGGGGCTACACCTTC. This sequence encodes CASSQDLRGLRGGYTF.

This clone was seen only once. This chain links TRBV28 with TRBJ1-2; no clear D gene. V was trimmed by 2 bases and J by 3 bases, leaving 10 bases between them. From germline, CDR1 is MDHEN and CDR2 SYDVKM. This CDR3 comprises 14 residues. As DNA, the CDR3 is TGTGCCAGCAGTTTAGAAGTCTCGGACTATGGCTACACCTTC. Translating it yields CASSLEVSDYGYTF.

The chain carries TRBV10-1 and TRBJ2-2; possibly TRBD1 for D (6 bases). The CDR3 is 16 residues long. Germline CDR1 WNHNN, CDR2 SYGVQD (reference sequence). Between the trimmed V and J ends, which lost 0 bases and 5 bases, there was a span of 13 bases. CDR3 bases: TGCGCCAGCAGTGAGTCGGGGGCAGGGGAGACCGGGGAGCTGTTTTTT. Residues: CASSESGAGETGELFF.

There are a few counts of this clone. This chain joins TRBV5-6 and TRBJ2-7, with D uncertain. The CDR3 extends over 14 amino acids. Trimming cost V 4 bases and J 6 bases, with 17 bases left between them. Germline V lookup: CDR1 SGHDT, CDR2 YYEEEE. CDR3 DNA: TGTGCCAGCAGCCCGGTGGGCGTGCTCAGCGAGCAGTACTTC. Encoded protein: CASSPVGVLSEQYF.

The rearrangement joins TRBV7-3 to TRBJ2-2; TRBD2 agrees at 7 bases. Trimming at V came to 5 bases and at J to 0 bases, leaving 9 bases not matched to a gene. The germline V gene has CDR1 SGHTA and CDR2 FQGTGA. The CDR3 has 17 residues. CDR3 sequence reads: CASSPTVAGANTGELFF. The CDR3 coding sequence is TGTGCCAGCAGCCCAACCGTCGCGGGAGCGAACACCGGGGAGCTGTTTTTT. Full variable domain (missing parts from reference TRBV7-3 and TRBJ2-2): GAGVSQTPSNKVTEKGKYVELRCDPISGHTALYWYRQSLGQGPEFLIYFQGTGAADDSGLPNDRFFAVRPEGSVSTLKIQRTERGDSAVYLCASSPTVAGANTGELFFGEGSRLTVL.

This chain joins TRBV24-1 and TRBJ2-3; D is undetermined. Germline V CDR1 and CDR2: KGHDR, SFDVKD. This CDR3 region has 12 residues. V lost 4 bases and J 8 bases, leaving 9 bases between the germline ends. The CDR3: CATSDPLGTQYF. The CDR3 DNA follows: TGTGCCACCAGTGACCCCCTAGGTACGCAGTATTTT.

The CDR3 sequence is CASSVGPGQGELFF. CDR3 bases: TGTGCCAGCAGCGTAGGGCCAGGCCAGGGGGAGCTGTTTTTT. The genes are TRBV9 and TRBJ2-2; D ambiguous. The V and J ends lost 0 bases and 8 bases respectively, with 11 bases between them. Germline values: CDR1 SGDLS, CDR2 YYNGEE. The CDR3 length is 14 residues.

This clone was observed a few times. The CDR3 nucleotides are TGTGCCAGCAGCCAATCGGGCCCGACGGGGGGCTACACCTTC. Its protein product is CASSQSGPTGGYTF. The gene calls are TRBV16 and TRBJ1-2, with D unclear. The V end was cut by 0 bases, the J end by 8 bases, with 13 bases between. Looked up from germline, CDR1 is KGHSY and CDR2 is FQNENV. This CDR3 is 14 amino acids long.

The V call is TRBV4-3, the J call TRBJ2-7; maybe TRBD2 (6 bases). Germline CDR1 and CDR2: LGHNA and YSLEER. V shed 1 base and J shed 0 bases, with 7 bases lying between them. CDR3 length: 14 amino acids. The CDR3 DNA reads as TGCGCCAGCAGCCAAGGGGGAGGCTCCTACGAGCAGTACTTC. Residues: CASSQGGGSYEQYF.

The chain is built from TRBV2 and TRBJ2-1; D call uncertain. V was clipped by 3 bases and J by 2 bases, with 5 bases between them. The germline V gene has CDR1 SNHLY and CDR2 FYNNEI. The CDR3 is made up of 13 amino acids. For the CDR3, the DNA is TGTGCCAGCAGTGAGTCTCCCTACAATGAGCAGTTCTTC. It yields the protein CASSESPYNEQFF.

This clone was detected once. The V gene is TRBV6-6, the J gene TRBJ2-1; no definite D call. The CDR3 contains 13 residues. Germline V gene lookup returns CDR1 MNHNY and CDR2 SVGAGI (reference sequence). Trimming pared 8 bases from V and 0 bases from J, leaving 8 bases between. Written as DNA, the CDR3 is TGTGCCAGCGCTTGGAGCTCCTACAATGAGCAGTTCTTC. Protein sequence: CASAWSSYNEQFF.

The CDR3 loop is CASSQDGAVYNEQFF. In nucleotides, the CDR3 is TGTGCCAGCAGCCAAGATGGGGCAGTCTACAATGAGCAGTTCTTC. The V call is TRBV4-2, the J call TRBJ2-1, with a weak D call TRBD1 (5 bases). Trimming shortened V by 0 bases and J by 3 bases, and 9 bases separated the two germline ends. CDR1 and CDR2 from the germline V gene are LGHNA and YNFKEQ. The length of the CDR3 is 15 residues.

For the CDR3, the DNA is TGTGCCAGCAGCTACAGCACCTACGAGCAGTACTTC. This encodes CASSYSTYEQYF. The V call is TRBV3-1 (or the pseudogene TRBV3-2), the J call TRBJ2-7; no reliable D call. V lost 5 bases to trimming and J lost 2 bases, with 7 bases between them. The length of the CDR3 is 12 residues. Germline V gene lookup returns CDR1 LGHDT and CDR2 YNNKEL (reference sequence).

V and J are TRBV11-2 and TRBJ1-6; 8 nucleotides agree with TRBD1. In germline, CDR1 is SGHAT, CDR2 FQNNGV. There are 15 residues in the CDR3. Germline trimming cut 5 bases from V and 8 bases from J; bases unmatched to any gene: 8. CDR3 sequence: CASSPRTGLHSPLHF. CDR3 sequence (DNA): TGTGCCAGCAGCCCGCGGACAGGGTTACATTCACCCCTCCACTTT.

This clone has just a few counts. This chain connects TRBV4-1 to TRBJ2-7, with 9 bases that match TRBD2. The J segment lost 4 bases and the V segment lost 4 bases, leaving 8 bases of the junction unmatched. This CDR3 has 15 amino acids. Germline V gene sequence: CDR1 MGHRA, CDR2 YSYEKL. The CDR3 sequence: CASSPSVAGVYEQYF. For the CDR3, the DNA is TGCGCCAGCAGCCCTAGCGTAGCGGGAGTGTACGAGCAGTACTTC.

The chain recombines TRBV5-4 with TRBJ1-2, with D tentatively TRBD1 (5 bases). In germline, CDR1 is SGHNT, CDR2 YYREEE (reference sequence). The CDR3 is 13 amino acids. V was trimmed by 4 bases and J by 8 bases, leaving 15 bases between them. The CDR3 coding sequence is TGTGCCAGCAGCGCCGGGGGGGACTTGGGCTACACCTTC. Translation gives CASSAGGDLGYTF.